The clone carrying this T cell receptor beta chain was found a few times. What it binds is unknown. The whole isolated RNA underwent reverse transcription, so sequencing captured expressed TCRB transcripts. Libraries were prepared by immunoSEQ multiplex PCR; TCRdb keeps only in-frame clonotypes and omits some of them. The table lists about 650,000 clones, around 11% of them singletons. The data derive from a study of beta chain features in type 1 diabetes. Across the study: Age and gender were similar between patients and healthy donors, as were cell yields.

Purities in excess of 95% were seen in all sorted populations. The CDR3 is 16 residues long. With V trimmed by 7 bases and J by 6 bases, 15 bases remained unmatched. Germline CDR1 and CDR2: LNHDA and SQIVND (reference sequence). The study, taken as a whole, reports: Within each of all four CD4+ subsets, Type 1 diabetes patients had TCRB CDR3s that were moderately but significantly shorter. Lower insertion and higher deletion counts appeared at VDJ junctions in type 1 diabetes patients. Naive, central memory and Treg TCRB repertoires seemed to resemble each other more closely in patients than they did in healthy donors.

V usage is TRBV19 and J usage is TRBJ1-5; 7 positions match TRBD1. The receptor comes from a man aged 30-40 years with type 1 diabetes. Sequencing input: naive CD4+ T cells from blood. DNA for the CDR3: TGTGCCAGTACCCCCTTAGGAGCAGGGGACAGTCAGCCCCAGCATTTT. It codes for CASTPLGAGDSQPQHF.